A selection of T cell receptor beta chains follows, all from one sample in a study of cytomegalovirus exposure and HLA in healthy donors. Clones were sequenced by immunoSEQ multiplex PCR, and TCRdb holds only the in-frame ones, with some missing. The sample has about 110,000 clones; under 70% are singletons. Sequenced input: PBMCs. The receptors here all came from a man aged 25 to 40 in good health and CMV-seropositive. CDR3s include the opening cysteine and the closing phenylalanine or tryptophan. D genes are given only for firm matches. Expanded clones are given a class, and other clones once, few, many or no size at all.

d_call	clone_size	j_call	v_call	cdr3_nt	cdr3_aa
TRBD2	.	TRBJ2-3	TRBV29-1	TGCAGCGTTGACAGAGCGGGAGGGACAGATACGCAGTATTTT	CSVDRAGGTDTQYF
TRBD2	.	TRBJ2-5	TRBV7-9	TGTGCCAGCAGTTACTACAGACTAGCGGGGCGAGAGACCCAGTACTTC	CASSYYRLAGRETQYF
.	once	TRBJ2-7	TRBV5-5	TGTGCCAGCAGCTTGGAAGGAGGGCGGGGAGCTAAGCAGTACTTC	CASSLEGGRGAKQYF
.	.	TRBJ2-3	TRBV6-1	TGTACCAGCAGTGAATTGTCACACCTTAACACAGATACGCAGTATTTT	CTSSELSHLNTDTQYF
.	.	TRBJ2-1	TRBV7-3	TGTGCCAGCAGCTTAGGTGGGCAGATTAATGAGCAGTTCTTC	CASSLGGQINEQFF
TRBD2	.	TRBJ2-1	TRBV7-6	TGTGCCAGTAGCATAAGGACTAGCGTTACAGTGGATGAGCAGTTCTTC	CASSIRTSVTVDEQFF
.	.	TRBJ2-1	TRBV29-1	TGCAGCGGCAGGCAGGGGCCCTACAATGAGCAGTTCTTC	CSGRQGPYNEQFF
TRBD2	.	TRBJ2-3	TRBV9	TGTGCCAGCAGCGTTAGCGGGAGTGCCACAGATACGCAGTATTTT	CASSVSGSATDTQYF
.	few	TRBJ2-2	TRBV7-2	TGTGCCAGCAGCCCCCGAGCGGACACCGGGGAGCTGTTTTTT	CASSPRADTGELFF
.	few	TRBJ2-1	TRBV11-3	TGTGCCAGCAGCTTACGGGAGACAGGGAGCTCCTACAATGAGCAGTTCTTC	CASSLRETGSSYNEQFF
.	.	TRBJ2-6	TRBV29-1	TGCAGCGTTGAAACCGGGACACGAGGTTACTCTGGGGCCAACGTCCTGACTTTC	CSVETGTRGYSGANVLTF
TRBD2	.	TRBJ2-3	TRBV19	TGTGCCAGTAGTGCAACGGGACTAGCGGGGGGCCAGGCAGATACGCAGTATTTT	CASSATGLAGGQADTQYF
TRBD2	.	TRBJ2-1	TRBV28	TGTGCCAGCAGCACCCTTACTAGCGGGGAGTACAATGAGCAGTTCTTC	CASSTLTSGEYNEQFF
TRBD1	.	TRBJ1-1	TRBV11-2	TGTGCCAGCAGCTTAATGCGGACAGGGAACACTGAAGCTTTCTTT	CASSLMRTGNTEAFF
TRBD1	.	TRBJ2-7	TRBV10-3	TGTGCCATCAGTGAGGAAGACAGGGCTTCTACGTCCTACGAGCAGTACTTC	CAISEEDRASTSYEQYF